The rows below give T cell receptor beta chains drawn from one sample of a study of cytomegalovirus exposure and HLA in healthy donors. Libraries were prepared by immunoSEQ multiplex PCR; TCRdb keeps only in-frame clonotypes and omits some of them. The table shows fewer than 200,000 clones, with 75% to 85% occurring only once. Material for sequencing was PBMCs. The receptors were gathered from a female donor in good health and CMV-seronegative. CDR3s leave out the opening cysteine and the closing phenylalanine or tryptophan.

TRBJ2-7,TRBV28,ASSLRWGGRSVEQY
TRBJ2-1,TRBV6-5,ASAMEAGRNEQF
TRBJ1-4,TRBV6-1,ASSERQGVTNEKLF
TRBJ2-1,TRBV6-6,AITSGGAVGEQF
TRBJ1-1,TRBV6-1,ASSEAARGQAF
TRBJ1-1,TRBV6-5,ASSYSRQGISEAF
TRBJ2-7,TRBV2,ASSSTGSYEQY
TRBJ1-5,TRBV19,ASSIVSGVRPQH
TRBJ2-1,TRBV10-2,ASRSTSGGIHNEQF
TRBJ2-7,TRBV7-2,ASSLTGQGLTYEQY
TRBJ1-3,TRBV6-5,ASSYSVPGSGNTIY
TRBJ2-3,TRBV9,ASSVDRGSRLAVIPTDTQY
TRBJ2-7,TRBV6-5,ASRRTGPTYEQY
TRBJ1-2,TRBV19,ASSMRSSGSSLVGYT
TRBJ1-4,TRBV6-1,ASGAGAGNEKLF
TRBJ2-1,TRBV7-9,ASSRLYREQF
TRBJ2-7,TRBV19,ASSQGPYEQY
TRBJ2-5,TRBV5-4,ASSPPGLAGVREQY
TRBJ2-5,TRBV10-3,AISESSAHRETQY
TRBJ1-1,TRBV4-3,ASSQETGGNLDEAF
TRBJ1-5,TRBV28,ASGGGYSNQPQH
TRBJ1-2,TRBV5-6,ASSLAGNYGYT
TRBJ1-1,TRBV18,ASSLQVIGNTEAF
TRBJ1-2,TRBV5-8,ASSLDRADGYT
TRBJ1-3,TRBV4-2,ASSQGWLPGNTIY
TRBJ2-1,TRBV29-1,SAKSDRGSYNEQF
TRBJ2-3,TRBV19,ASSIMWEVMRTDTQY
TRBJ2-7,TRBV4-1,ASSQGGASGSLYEQY
TRBJ1-2,TRBV6-5,ASSYSRQGDGYT
TRBJ2-5,TRBV28,ASSLSVSQETQY
TRBJ2-7,TRBV9,ASSVEGQGLEQY
TRBJ2-1,TRBV7-2,ASSLGLLAGGPSNEQF
TRBJ1-2,TRBV5-8,ASSLRGTGMYYGYT
TRBJ1-2,TRBV4-3,ASSQDLTSGGYT
TRBJ2-2,TRBV18,ASSPGQNTGELF
NA,TRBV19,ASLWGTANVSTSYEQY
TRBJ2-1,TRBV6-6,ASSLNGREQF
TRBJ2-1,TRBV11-2,ASSLGAGVVRNEQF
TRBJ2-1,TRBV27,ASSLSGRAYNEQF
TRBJ2-7,TRBV11-2,ASELTYGETGLYEQY
TRBJ1-2,TRBV10-3,AISTDGSGYGYT
TRBJ1-1,TRBV4-3,ASSQVRGLSGEAF
TRBJ1-3,TRBV28,ASSWTPQSGNTIY
TRBJ1-1,TRBV5-1,ASRDLDRGTEAF
TRBJ1-5,TRBV7-2,ASSLEGQGTHQPQH
TRBJ2-7,TRBV18,ASSSDRGSYEQY
TRBJ2-7,TRBV6-6,ASSSQRELSYEQY
TRBJ2-2,TRBV2,ASSASGANTGELF
TRBJ2-5,TRBV7-8,ASRNRNPASGIQETQY
TRBJ2-5,TRBV7-8,ASSLVRGGPAETQY
TRBJ2-5,TRBV7-9,ASSFLDGTGIKETQY
TRBJ2-7,TRBV5-1,ASSLIGSLPYEQY
TRBJ1-1,TRBV10-3,ATYTANRGGTEAF
TRBJ1-1,TRBV14,ASSQVLPRDRNTEAF
NA,TRBV6-1,ASSLPPDSTYEQY